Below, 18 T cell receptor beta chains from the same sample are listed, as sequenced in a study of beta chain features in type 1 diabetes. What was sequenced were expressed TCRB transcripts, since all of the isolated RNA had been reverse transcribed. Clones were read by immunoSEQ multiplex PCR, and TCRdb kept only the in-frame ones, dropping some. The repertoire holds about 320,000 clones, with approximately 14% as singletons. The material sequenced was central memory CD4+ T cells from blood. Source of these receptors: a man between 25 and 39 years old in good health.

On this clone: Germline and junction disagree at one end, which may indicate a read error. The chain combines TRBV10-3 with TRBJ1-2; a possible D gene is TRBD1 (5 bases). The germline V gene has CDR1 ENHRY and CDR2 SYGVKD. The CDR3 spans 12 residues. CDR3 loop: CASSSGPGTYTF. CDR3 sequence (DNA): TGTGCCAGCAGTTCTGGGCCTGGGACCTACACCTTC.

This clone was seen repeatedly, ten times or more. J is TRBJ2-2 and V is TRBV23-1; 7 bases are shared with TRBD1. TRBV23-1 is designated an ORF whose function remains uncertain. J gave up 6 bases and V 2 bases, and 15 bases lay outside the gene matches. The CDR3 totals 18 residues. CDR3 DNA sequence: TGCGCCAGCAGTCAAAACCAGGGACGGACAGGTGTGCCCGGGGAGCTGTTTTTT. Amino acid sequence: CASSQNQGRTGVPGELFF.

CDR3 coding DNA: TGTGCCAGCCAACCTTTCTACTCTGGGGCCAACGTCCTGACTTTC. Protein product: CASQPFYSGANVLTF. The chain employs TRBV6-5 and TRBJ2-6; no reliable D call. The germline V gene encodes CDR1 MNHEY and CDR2 SVGAGI. This CDR3 comprises 15 residues. The V gene lost 8 bases and the J gene lost 0 bases, with 11 bases spanning the gap.

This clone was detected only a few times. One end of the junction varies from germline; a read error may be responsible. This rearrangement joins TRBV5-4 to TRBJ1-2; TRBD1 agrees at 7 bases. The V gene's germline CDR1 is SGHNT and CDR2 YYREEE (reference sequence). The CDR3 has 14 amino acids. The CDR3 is CASSLTGTAYGYTF. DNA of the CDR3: TGCGCCAGCAGCCTCACAGGGACAGCCTATGGCTACACCTTC.

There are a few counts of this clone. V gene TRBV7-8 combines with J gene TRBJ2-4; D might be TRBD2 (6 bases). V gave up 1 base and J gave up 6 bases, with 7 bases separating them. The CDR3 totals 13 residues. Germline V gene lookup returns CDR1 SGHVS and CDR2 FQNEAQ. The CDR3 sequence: CASSLERANIQYF. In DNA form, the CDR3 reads TGTGCCAGCAGCTTAGAGCGGGCAAACATTCAGTACTTC.

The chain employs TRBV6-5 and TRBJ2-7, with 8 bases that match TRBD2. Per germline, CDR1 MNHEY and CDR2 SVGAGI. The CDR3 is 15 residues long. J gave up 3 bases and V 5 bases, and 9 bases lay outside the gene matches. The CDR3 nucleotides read TGTGCCAGCAGTAAACGACTAGCGTCGATCTACGAGCAGTACGTC. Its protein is CASSKRLASIYEQYV.

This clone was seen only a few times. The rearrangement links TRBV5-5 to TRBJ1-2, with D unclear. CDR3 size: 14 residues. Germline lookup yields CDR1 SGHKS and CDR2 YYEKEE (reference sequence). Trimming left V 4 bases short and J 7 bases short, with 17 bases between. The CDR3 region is CASSTRQGGPGYTF. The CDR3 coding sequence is TGTGCCAGCAGCACCAGACAAGGCGGGCCTGGCTACACCTTC.

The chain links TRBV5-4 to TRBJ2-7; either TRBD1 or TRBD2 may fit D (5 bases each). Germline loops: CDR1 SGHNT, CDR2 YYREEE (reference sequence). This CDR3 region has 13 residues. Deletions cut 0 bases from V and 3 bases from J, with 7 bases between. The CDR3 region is CASSLVGGYEQYF. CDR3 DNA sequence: TGTGCCAGCAGCTTGGTTGGGGGCTACGAGCAGTACTTC.

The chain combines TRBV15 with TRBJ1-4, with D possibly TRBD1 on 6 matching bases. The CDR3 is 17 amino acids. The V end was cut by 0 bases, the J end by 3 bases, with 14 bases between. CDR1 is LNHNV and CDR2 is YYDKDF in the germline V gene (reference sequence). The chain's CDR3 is CATSRDLGGRANEKLFF. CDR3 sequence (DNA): TGTGCCACCAGCAGAGATCTTGGGGGCCGGGCTAATGAAAAACTGTTTTTT.

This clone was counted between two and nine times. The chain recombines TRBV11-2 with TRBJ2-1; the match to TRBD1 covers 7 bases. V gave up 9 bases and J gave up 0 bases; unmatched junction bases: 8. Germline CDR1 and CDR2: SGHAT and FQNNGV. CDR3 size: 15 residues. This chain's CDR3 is CASGTDYGSYNEQFF. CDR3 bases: TGTGCCAGTGGGACAGACTACGGCTCCTACAATGAGCAGTTCTTC.

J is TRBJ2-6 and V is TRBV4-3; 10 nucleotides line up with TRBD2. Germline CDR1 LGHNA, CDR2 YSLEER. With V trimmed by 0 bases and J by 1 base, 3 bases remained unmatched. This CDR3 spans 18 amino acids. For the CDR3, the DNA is TGCGCCAGCAGCCAAGATATAGCGGGGGGTTCTGGGGCCAACGTCCTGACTTTC. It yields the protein CASSQDIAGGSGANVLTF.

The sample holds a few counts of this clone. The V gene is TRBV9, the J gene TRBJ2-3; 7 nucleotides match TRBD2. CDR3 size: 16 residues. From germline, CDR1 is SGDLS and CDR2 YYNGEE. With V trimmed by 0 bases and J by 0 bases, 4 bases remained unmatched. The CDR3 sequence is CASSVGNSGSTDTQYF. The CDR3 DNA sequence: TGTGCCAGCAGCGTAGGCAATAGCGGGAGCACAGATACGCAGTATTTT.

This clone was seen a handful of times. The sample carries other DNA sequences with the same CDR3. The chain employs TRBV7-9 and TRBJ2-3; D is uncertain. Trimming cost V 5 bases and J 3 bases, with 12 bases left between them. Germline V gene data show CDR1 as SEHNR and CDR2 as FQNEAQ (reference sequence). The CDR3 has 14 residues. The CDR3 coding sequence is TGTGCCAGCAGCCCAAGTGGAAGTACAGATACGCAGTATTTT. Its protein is CASSPSGSTDTQYF. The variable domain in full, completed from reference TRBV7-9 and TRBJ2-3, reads DTGVSQNPRHKITKRGQNVTFRCDPISEHNRLYWYRQTLGQGPEFLTYFQNEAQLEKSRLLSDRFSAERPKGSFSTLEIQRTEQGDSAMYLCASSPSGSTDTQYFGPGTRLTVL.

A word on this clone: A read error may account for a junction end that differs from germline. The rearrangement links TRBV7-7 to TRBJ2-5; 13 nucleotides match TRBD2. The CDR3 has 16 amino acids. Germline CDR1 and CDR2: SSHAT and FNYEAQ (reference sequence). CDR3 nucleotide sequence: TGTGCTAGCAGCCCGGGACTAGCGGGACCCGGGGAGACCCAGTACTTC. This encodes CASSPGLAGPGETQYF. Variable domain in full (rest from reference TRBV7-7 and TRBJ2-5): GAGVSQSPRYKVTKRGQDVTLRCDPISSHATLYWYQQALGQGPEFLTYFNYEAQPDKSGLPSDRFSAERPEGSISTLTIQRTEQRDSAMYRCASSPGLAGPGETQYFGPGTRLLVL.

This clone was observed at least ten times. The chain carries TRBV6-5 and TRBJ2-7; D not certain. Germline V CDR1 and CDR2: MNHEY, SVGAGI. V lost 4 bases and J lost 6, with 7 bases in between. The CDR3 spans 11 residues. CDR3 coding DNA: TGTGCCAGCAGTTCTGTTTCCGAGCAGTACTTC. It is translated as CASSSVSEQYF.

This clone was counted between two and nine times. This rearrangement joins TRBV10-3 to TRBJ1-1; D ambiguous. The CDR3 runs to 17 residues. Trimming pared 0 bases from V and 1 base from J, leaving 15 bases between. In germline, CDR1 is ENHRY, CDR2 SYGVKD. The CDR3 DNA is TGTGCCATCAGTGAGTCGAATTTGGGCCGCCAGAACACTGAAGCTTTCTTT. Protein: CAISESNLGRQNTEAFF.

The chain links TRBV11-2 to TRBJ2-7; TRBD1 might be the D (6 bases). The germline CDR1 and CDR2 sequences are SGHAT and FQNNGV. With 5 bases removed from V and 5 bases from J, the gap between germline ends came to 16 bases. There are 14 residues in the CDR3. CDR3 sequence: CASSPLTGYDEQYF. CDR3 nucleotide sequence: TGTGCCAGCAGCCCTCTGACAGGATACGACGAGCAGTACTTC.

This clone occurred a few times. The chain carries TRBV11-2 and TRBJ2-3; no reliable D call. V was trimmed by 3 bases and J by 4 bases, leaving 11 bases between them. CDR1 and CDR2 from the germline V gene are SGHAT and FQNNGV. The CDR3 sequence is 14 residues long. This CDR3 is CASSFTRSADTQYF. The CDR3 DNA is TGTGCCAGCAGCTTTACGCGATCGGCAGATACGCAGTATTTT.